Listed below are T cell receptor beta chains from one sample, sequenced in a study of blood T cell repertoires in COVID-19. Only in-frame clones appear in the TCRdb table, and some are missing; sequencing was by immunoSEQ multiplex PCR. Of a few hundred thousand clones listed, over 75% were seen once; the top ten hold less than 11%. The sequenced sample was PBMCs or T cells enriched from blood (not recorded which). These receptors were collected from a young woman who had recovered from COVID-19. The CDR3 runs from the conserved cysteine through the conserved F or W. A D gene is named only where the DNA matches it firmly. Only some rows state a clone size, as once, few, many or a class for expanded clones.

clone size	CDR3 length	V gene	J gene	D gene	CDR3 DNA	CDR3 protein
-	18	TRBV3-1/TRBV3-2	TRBJ1-2	TRBD1	TGTGCCAGCAGCCAAGAGAGGAAGGGACAGGGAAATAACTATGGCTACACCTTC	CASSQERKGQGNNYGYTF
-	13	TRBV6-5	TRBJ2-7	-	TGTGCCAGCAGTTACCAGGGGAACGGCGAGCAGTACTTC	CASSYQGNGEQYF
-	14	TRBV24-1	TRBJ2-1	-	TGTGCCACCAGTCCGGGACATTCCTACAATGAGCAGTTCTTC	CATSPGHSYNEQFF
-	13	TRBV2	TRBJ1-5	-	TGTGCCAGCAGGGGGCACAGCAATCAGCCCCAGCATTTT	CASRGHSNQPQHF
-	13	TRBV28	TRBJ1-6	TRBD1	TGTGCCAGCGCAGGGGGGTATAATTCACCCCTCCACTTT	CASAGGYNSPLHF
-	13	TRBV6-5	TRBJ1-1	-	TGTGCCAGCAGCACTATAACGAACACTGAAGCTTTCTTT	CASSTITNTEAFF
-	15	TRBV7-8	TRBJ2-1	TRBD1	TGTGCCAGCAGCTATAGGACAGGGCTCTACAATGAGCAGTTCTTC	CASSYRTGLYNEQFF
-	15	TRBV11-2	TRBJ2-7	-	TGTGCCAGCAGCTCATCAGGCGGGGCTGGGTACGAGCAGTACTTC	CASSSSGGAGYEQYF
-	12	TRBV10-3	TRBJ2-7	TRBD1	TGTGCCATCAGTCCCACAGGGGGCGAGCAGTACTTC	CAISPTGGEQYF
-	16	TRBV19	TRBJ2-1	TRBD2	TGTGCCAGTAGGACTACTAGCGGGGGGCTTTACAATGAGCAGTTCTTC	CASRTTSGGLYNEQFF
few	15	TRBV6-5	TRBJ2-1	-	TGTGCCAGCAGTTTCGCTACCGGGTCCCCGGATGAGCAGTTCTTC	CASSFATGSPDEQFF
-	17	TRBV4-1	TRBJ1-4	-	TGCGCCAGCAGCCAATCTGGGGTAGGGGCAACTAATGAAAAACTGTTTTTT	CASSQSGVGATNEKLFF
-	15	TRBV19	TRBJ1-2	-	TGTGCCAGTAGTCCTGGGGCGGTGGATAACTATGACTACACCTTC	CASSPGAVDNYDYTF
-	17	TRBV19	TRBJ1-2	TRBD1	TGTGCCAGTAGTACTATGGGACAGGGCCCACCTTACTATGGCTACACCTTC	CASSTMGQGPPYYGYTF
-	15	TRBV10-3	TRBJ1-1	-	TGTGCCATCTGTAAGGAGGGGGGGATGGATAGAGAAGCTTTCTTT	CAICKEGGMDREAFF
few	14	TRBV5-6	TRBJ2-7	TRBD2	TGTGCCAGCACATGGGGGCGGGAGGGCTACGAGCAGTACTTC	CASTWGREGYEQYF
few	14	TRBV19	TRBJ1-5	-	TGTGCCAGTGCGTGGCAGGGCCGGAATCAGCCCCAGCATTTT	CASAWQGRNQPQHF
few	12	TRBV10-3	TRBJ1-3	-	TGTGCCATCAGTGATCTGGGAAACACCATATATTTT	CAISDLGNTIYF
-	14	TRBV7-9	TRBJ2-2	-	TGTGCCAGCAGCTTATCGGACGGGGCCGGGGAGCTGTTTTTT	CASSLSDGAGELFF
-	15	TRBV3-1/TRBV3-2	TRBJ2-1	TRBD2	TGTGCCAGCAGCCAAGAGTTAGCGGGGGACTATGAGCAGTTCTTC	CASSQELAGDYEQFF
-	15	TRBV14	TRBJ2-3	-	TGTGCCAGCAGCCTTAGCGCCGCGGGCACAGATACGCAGTATTTT	CASSLSAAGTDTQYF
medium-sized	15	TRBV11-1	TRBJ1-3	-	TGTGCCAGCAGCCTCGACGCTAGCTCTGGAAACACCATATATTTT	CASSLDASSGNTIYF
-	14	TRBV5-5	TRBJ2-2	-	TGTGCCAGCAGCAGGCAGGGCGGCACCGGGGAGCTGTTTTTT	CASSRQGGTGELFF
-	15	TRBV27	TRBJ1-2	-	TGTGCCAGCAGTTTATTGAGGACAGAGCTGAATGGCTACACCTTC	CASSLLRTELNGYTF
-	18	TRBV7-9	TRBJ1-5	TRBD1	TGTGCCAGCAGCCCGACGGTAGGGACAGGGTTAGGCAATCAGCCCCAGCATTTT	CASSPTVGTGLGNQPQHF
-	13	TRBV29-1	TRBJ1-1	-	TGCAGCGTTGTCAGCGGGTCGAACACTGAAGCTTTCTTT	CSVVSGSNTEAFF